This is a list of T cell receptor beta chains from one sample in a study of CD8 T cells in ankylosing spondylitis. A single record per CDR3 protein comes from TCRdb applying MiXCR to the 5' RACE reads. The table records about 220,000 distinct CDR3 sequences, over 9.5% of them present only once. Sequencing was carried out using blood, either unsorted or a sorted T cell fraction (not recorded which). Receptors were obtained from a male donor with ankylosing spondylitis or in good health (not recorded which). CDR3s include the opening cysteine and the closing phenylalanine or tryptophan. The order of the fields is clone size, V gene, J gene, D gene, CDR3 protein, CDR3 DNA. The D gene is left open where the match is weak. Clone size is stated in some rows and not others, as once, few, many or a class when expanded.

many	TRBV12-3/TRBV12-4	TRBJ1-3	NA	CASRSEGQGNTIYF	TGTGCCAGCAGATCGGAAGGGCAGGGAAACACCATATATTTT
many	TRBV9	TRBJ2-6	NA	CASRSGGGRGSSGANVLTF	TGTGCCAGCAGATCAGGGGGGGGAAGAGGTAGCTCTGGGGCCAACGTCCTGACTTTC
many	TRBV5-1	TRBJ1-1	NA	CASSPDQGTEAFF	TGCGCCAGCAGCCCGGACCAGGGCACTGAAGCTTTCTTT
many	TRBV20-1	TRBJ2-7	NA	CSARDRGRAASEQYF	TGCAGTGCTAGAGATCGGGGCAGGGCGGCGAGCGAGCAGTACTTC
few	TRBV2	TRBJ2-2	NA	CATAAGQMNTGELFF	TGTGCCACTGCGGCGGGACAGATGAACACCGGGGAGCTGTTTTTT
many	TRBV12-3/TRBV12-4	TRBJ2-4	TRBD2	CASEDGGGAKNIQYF	TGTGCCAGTGAGGATGGGGGGGGGGCCAAAAACATTCAGTACTTC
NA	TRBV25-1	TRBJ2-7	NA	CASSERGEPRQYF	TGTGCCAGCAGCGAACGGGGAGAGCCGAGGCAGTACTTC
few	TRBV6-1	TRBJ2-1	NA	CASSPEGLYNEQFF	TGTGCCAGCAGTCCCGAAGGACTATACAATGAGCAGTTCTTC
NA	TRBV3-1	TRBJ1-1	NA	CASSQVSRNTEAFF	TGTGCCAGCAGCCAAGTCTCTCGGAACACTGAAGCTTTCTTT
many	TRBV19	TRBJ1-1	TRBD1	CASSLGQVYTEAFF	TGTGCCAGTAGCCTCGGACAGGTATACACTGAAGCTTTCTTT
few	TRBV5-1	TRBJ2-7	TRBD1	CASSFFWTGDEQYF	TGCGCCAGCAGCTTTTTTTGGACAGGCGACGAGCAGTACTTC
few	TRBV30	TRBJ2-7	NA	CAWRLGGGPYEQYF	TGTGCCTGGAGGTTGGGAGGGGGGCCCTACGAGCAGTACTTC
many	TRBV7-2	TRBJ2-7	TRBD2	CASSPGRTSGTYEQYF	TGTGCCAGCAGCCCAGGGAGGACTAGCGGGACCTACGAGCAGTACTTC
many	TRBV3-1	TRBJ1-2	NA	CASSQLEDPSPDGYTF	TGTGCCAGCAGCCAATTGGAGGATCCCTCACCCGACGGCTACACCTTC
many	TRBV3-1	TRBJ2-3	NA	CASRSGGEAVEYF	TGTGCCAGCAGATCCGGCGGCGAGGCGGTGGAGTATTTT
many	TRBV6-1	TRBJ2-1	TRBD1	CASRGQFNEQFF	TGTGCCAGCAGGGGACAGTTCAATGAGCAGTTCTTC
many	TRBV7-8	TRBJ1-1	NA	CASSFTVEEVNTEAFF	TGTGCCAGCAGCTTTACAGTTGAGGAGGTGAACACTGAAGCTTTCTTT
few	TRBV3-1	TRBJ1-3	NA	CASSSQGSGNTIYF	TGTGCCAGCAGCTCACAGGGTTCTGGAAACACCATATATTTT
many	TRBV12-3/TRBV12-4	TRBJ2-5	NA	CASSLYRGRETQYF	TGTGCCAGCAGTTTATACCGGGGCAGGGAGACCCAGTACTTC
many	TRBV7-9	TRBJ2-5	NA	CASSFETGWAGETQYF	TGTGCCAGCAGCTTTGAAACTGGCTGGGCGGGAGAGACCCAGTACTTC
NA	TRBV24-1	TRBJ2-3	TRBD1	CATSDLRQGRPDTQYF	TGTGCCACCAGTGATTTGCGACAGGGAAGGCCAGATACGCAGTATTTT
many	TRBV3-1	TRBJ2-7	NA	CASSPGALGEQYF	TGTGCCAGCAGCCCGGGTGCCCTTGGGGAGCAGTACTTC
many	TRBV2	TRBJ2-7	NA	CASLIESSYEQYF	TGTGCCAGCCTAATCGAGAGCTCCTACGAGCAGTACTTC
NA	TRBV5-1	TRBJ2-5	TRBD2	CASSAVLAGETQYF	TGCGCCAGCAGCGCGGTACTAGCGGGGGAGACCCAGTACTTC
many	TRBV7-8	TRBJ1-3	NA	CASSPTQDGSWIYF	TGTGCCAGCAGCCCCACCCAGGACGGCAGCTGGATATATTTT
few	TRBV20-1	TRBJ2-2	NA	CSAFYGVGAGELFF	TGCAGTGCTTTCTACGGTGTGGGTGCCGGGGAGCTGTTTTTT
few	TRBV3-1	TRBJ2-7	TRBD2	CASSQRGGRYEQYF	TGTGCCAGCAGCCAGCGGGGGGGCCGCTACGAGCAGTACTTC
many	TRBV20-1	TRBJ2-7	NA	CSANEQSLYEQYF	TGCAGTGCTAATGAACAGAGCCTCTACGAGCAGTACTTC
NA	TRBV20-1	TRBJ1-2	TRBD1	CSARVTGTGNYGYTF	TGCAGTGCTAGGGTAACCGGGACAGGGAACTATGGCTACACCTTC
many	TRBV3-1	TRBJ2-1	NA	CASSQKMLSGFNEQFF	TGTGCCAGCAGCCAGAAGATGTTATCTGGCTTCAATGAGCAGTTCTTC
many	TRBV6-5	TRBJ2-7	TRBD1	CASSYPGTGWPEQYF	TGTGCCAGCAGTTACCCTGGGACAGGGTGGCCCGAGCAGTACTTC
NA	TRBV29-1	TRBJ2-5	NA	CSVGGQSETQYF	TGCAGCGTTGGGGGGCAGAGCGAGACCCAGTACTTC
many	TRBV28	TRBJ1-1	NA	CASLSPGRVNTEAFF	TGTGCCAGCCTCAGCCCGGGCAGGGTGAACACTGAAGCTTTCTTT
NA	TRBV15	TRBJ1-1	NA	CTTSRDGAGSNTEAFF	TGTACCACCAGCAGAGATGGGGCAGGCTCGAACACTGAAGCTTTCTTT
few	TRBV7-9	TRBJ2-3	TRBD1	CASSANSGTGRGNDADTQYF	TGTGCCAGCAGCGCAAACTCCGGGACAGGGAGGGGAAACGACGCAGATACGCAGTATTTT
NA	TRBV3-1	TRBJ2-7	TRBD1	CASSPGTGTDYEQYF	TGTGCCAGCAGCCCCGGGACAGGGACGGACTACGAGCAGTACTTC
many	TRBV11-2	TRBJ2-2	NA	CASSRSPPTGSNTGELFF	TGTGCCAGCAGCCGATCGCCCCCAACAGGATCGAACACCGGGGAGCTGTTTTTT
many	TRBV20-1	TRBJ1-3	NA	CSSSVVSSGNTIYF	TGCAGCTCGTCGGTCGTAAGCTCTGGAAACACCATATATTTT
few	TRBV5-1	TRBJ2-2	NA	CASSPRDTTGELFF	TGCGCCAGCAGCCCGAGAGACACGACCGGGGAGCTGTTTTTT
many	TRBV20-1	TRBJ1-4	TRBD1	CSAKTGVANEKLFF	TGCAGTGCGAAAACAGGGGTTGCTAATGAAAAACTGTTTTTT
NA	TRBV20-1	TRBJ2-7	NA	CSARDRGQWGQYF	TGCAGTGCTAGAGACAGGGGCCAGTGGGGGCAGTACTTC
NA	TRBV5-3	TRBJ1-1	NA	CASTPLVGNTEAFF	TGTGCCAGCACCCCTCTTGTTGGGAACACTGAAGCTTTCTTT
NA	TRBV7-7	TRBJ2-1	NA	CASSLEVGLGEQFF	TGTGCTAGCAGCTTGGAAGTCGGGTTGGGTGAGCAGTTCTTC
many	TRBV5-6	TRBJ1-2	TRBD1	CASSFDREGGYTF	TGTGCCAGCAGCTTCGACAGGGAGGGTGGCTACACCTTC
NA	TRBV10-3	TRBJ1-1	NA	CAAAPSSGNTEASF	TGTGCCGCAGCTCCTTCCTCAGGGAACACTGAAGCTTCCTTT
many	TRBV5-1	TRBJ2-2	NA	CASSLEAGELFF	TGCGCCAGCAGCTTGGAGGCCGGGGAGCTGTTTTTT
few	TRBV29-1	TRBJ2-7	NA	CSVVLGTYEQYF	TGCAGCGTTGTCTTAGGAACCTACGAGCAGTACTTC
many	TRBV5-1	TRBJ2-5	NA	CASSPAGTTQETQYF	TGCGCCAGCAGCCCCGCCGGGACAACCCAAGAGACCCAGTACTTC
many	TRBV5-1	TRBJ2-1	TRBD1	CASSSGQSSYNEQFF	TGCGCCAGCAGCTCGGGACAGAGCTCCTACAATGAGCAGTTCTTC
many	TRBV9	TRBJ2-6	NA	CASHPTATLSSGANVLTF	TGTGCCAGCCACCCAACTGCGACCTTATCGTCTGGGGCCAACGTCCTGACTTTC
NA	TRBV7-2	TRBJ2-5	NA	CASSSPVGPRETQYF	TGTGCCAGCAGCTCCCCGGTGGGGCCTAGAGAGACCCAGTACTTC
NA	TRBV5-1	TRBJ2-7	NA	CASSPGHQGAYEQYF	TGCGCCAGCAGCCCGGGACATCAAGGAGCCTACGAGCAGTACTTC
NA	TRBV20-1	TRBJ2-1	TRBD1	CSARRETGAYNEQFF	TGCAGTGCTAGGCGCGAGACAGGGGCTTACAATGAGCAGTTCTTC
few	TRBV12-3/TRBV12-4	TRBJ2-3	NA	CASRLSGRLTDTQYF	TGTGCCAGCAGGCTTTCGGGACGCCTCACAGATACGCAGTATTTT